The entry below gives a single T cell receptor (beta chain) sequence along with its context. This record belongs to a study of blood T cell repertoires in COVID-19. Germline V gives CDR1 WSHSY, CDR2 SAAADI. V was clipped by 5 bases and J by 9 bases; unmatched bases: 11. The CDR3 totals 16 residues. Clones were sequenced by immunoSEQ multiplex PCR, and TCRdb holds only the in-frame ones, with some missing. The sample has approximately 21,000 clones, 75% to 90% seen once. This TCR derives from an elderly woman with active or convalescent COVID-19. Material for sequencing was peripheral blood. The gene calls are TRBV10-2 and TRBJ2-1; 12 nucleotides align to TRBD2. In DNA form, the CDR3 reads TGCGCCAGCAGTTCACTCAGGACTAGCGGGACCAGTGAGCAGTTCTTC. Protein: CASSSLRTSGTSEQFF.